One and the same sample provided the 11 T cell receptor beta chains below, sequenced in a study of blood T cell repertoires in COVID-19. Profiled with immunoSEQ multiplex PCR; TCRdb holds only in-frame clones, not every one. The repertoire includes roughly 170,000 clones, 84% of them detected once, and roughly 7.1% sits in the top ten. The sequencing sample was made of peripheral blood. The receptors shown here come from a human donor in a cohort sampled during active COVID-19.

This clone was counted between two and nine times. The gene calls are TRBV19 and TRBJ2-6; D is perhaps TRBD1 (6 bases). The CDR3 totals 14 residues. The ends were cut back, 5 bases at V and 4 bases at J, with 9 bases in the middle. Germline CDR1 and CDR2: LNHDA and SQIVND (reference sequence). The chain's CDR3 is CASSLGAGANVLTF. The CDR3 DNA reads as TGTGCCAGTAGTTTGGGGGCAGGGGCCAACGTCCTGACTTTC.

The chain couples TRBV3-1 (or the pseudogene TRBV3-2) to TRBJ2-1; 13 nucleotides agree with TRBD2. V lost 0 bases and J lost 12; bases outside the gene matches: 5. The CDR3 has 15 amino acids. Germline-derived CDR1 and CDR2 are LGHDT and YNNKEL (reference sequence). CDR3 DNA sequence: TGTGCCAGCAGCCAAGATAGAGGACTAGCGGGGGCGCAGTTCTTC. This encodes CASSQDRGLAGAQFF.

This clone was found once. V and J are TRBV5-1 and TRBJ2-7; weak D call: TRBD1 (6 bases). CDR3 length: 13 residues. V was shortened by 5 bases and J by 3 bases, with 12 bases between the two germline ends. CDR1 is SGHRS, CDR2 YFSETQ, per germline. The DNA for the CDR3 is TGCGCCAGCAGACAGGGCTTGAACTACGAGCAGTACTTC. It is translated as CASRQGLNYEQYF. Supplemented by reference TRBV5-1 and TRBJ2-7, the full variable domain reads KAGVTQTPRYLIKTRGQQVTLSCSPISGHRSVSWYQQTPGQGLQFLFEYFSETQRNKGNFPGRFSGRQFSNSRSEMNVSTLELGDSALYLCASRQGLNYEQYFGPGTRLTVT.

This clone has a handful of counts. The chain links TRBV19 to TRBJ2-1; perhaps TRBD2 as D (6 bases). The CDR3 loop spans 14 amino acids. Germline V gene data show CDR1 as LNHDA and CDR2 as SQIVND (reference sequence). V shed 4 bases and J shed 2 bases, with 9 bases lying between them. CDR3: CASSSRGTYNEQFF. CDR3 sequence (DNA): TGTGCCAGTAGTAGCCGGGGGACCTACAATGAGCAGTTCTTC.

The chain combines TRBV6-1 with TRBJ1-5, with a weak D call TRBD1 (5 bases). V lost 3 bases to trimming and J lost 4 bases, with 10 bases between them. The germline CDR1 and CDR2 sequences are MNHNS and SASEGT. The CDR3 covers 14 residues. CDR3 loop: CASSDPGGNQPQHF. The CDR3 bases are TGTGCCAGCAGTGATCCGGGGGGGAATCAGCCCCAGCATTTT.

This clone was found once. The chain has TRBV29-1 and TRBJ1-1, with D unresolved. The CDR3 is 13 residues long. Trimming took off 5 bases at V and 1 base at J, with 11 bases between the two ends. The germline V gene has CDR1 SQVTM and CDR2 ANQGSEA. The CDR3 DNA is TGCAGCGTTCGTACCCCCGGGAACACTGAAGCTTTCTTT. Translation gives CSVRTPGNTEAFF.

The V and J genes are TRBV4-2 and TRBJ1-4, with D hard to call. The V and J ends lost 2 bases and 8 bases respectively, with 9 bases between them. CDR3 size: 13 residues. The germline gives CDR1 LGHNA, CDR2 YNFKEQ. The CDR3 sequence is CASSQPNKEKLFF. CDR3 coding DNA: TGTGCCAGCAGCCAACCCAACAAGGAAAAACTGTTTTTT.

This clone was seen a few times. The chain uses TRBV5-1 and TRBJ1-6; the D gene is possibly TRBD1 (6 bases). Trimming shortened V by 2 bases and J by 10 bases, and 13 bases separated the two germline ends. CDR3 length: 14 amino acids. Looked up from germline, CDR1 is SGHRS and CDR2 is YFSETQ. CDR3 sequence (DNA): TGCGCCAGCAGCTTCAACAGGGAAGACTCACCCCTCCACTTT. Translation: CASSFNREDSPLHF.

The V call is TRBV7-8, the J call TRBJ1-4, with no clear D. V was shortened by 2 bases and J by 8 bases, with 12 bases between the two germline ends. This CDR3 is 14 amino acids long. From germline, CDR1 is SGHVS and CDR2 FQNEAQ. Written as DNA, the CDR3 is TGTGCCAGCAGCTTATCGGGGTTTGGGGAAAAACTGTTTTTT. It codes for CASSLSGFGEKLFF.

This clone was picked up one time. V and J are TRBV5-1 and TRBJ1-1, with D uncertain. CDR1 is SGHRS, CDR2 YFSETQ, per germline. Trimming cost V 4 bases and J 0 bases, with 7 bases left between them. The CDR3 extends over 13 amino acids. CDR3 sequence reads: CASSLDMNTEAFF. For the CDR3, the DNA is TGCGCCAGCAGCCTTGACATGAACACTGAAGCTTTCTTT.

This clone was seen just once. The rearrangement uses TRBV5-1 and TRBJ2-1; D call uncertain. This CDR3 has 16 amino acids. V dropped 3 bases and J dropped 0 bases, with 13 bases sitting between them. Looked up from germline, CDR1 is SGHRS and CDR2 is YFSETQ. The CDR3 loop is CASSSPARSSYNEQFF. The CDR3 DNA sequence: TGCGCCAGCAGCTCACCAGCGAGATCCTCCTACAATGAGCAGTTCTTC.